One T cell receptor (beta chain) is described in this entry. Its antigen is still unknown. Base quality data are lacking; no much larger clone is found one base away. In light of the paper, this sample's time point label describes: baseline before first vaccination. Vaccinee samples came from UK trials COV001 and COV002, including a single-blind randomized controlled phase 2/3 trial of AZD1222 (ChAdOx1 nCoV-19) in healthy adults. For TCRbeta chain sequencing, PBMC samples from trial participants were taken at day 0 and at day 28 after the second dose. The CDR3 regions of human TCRbeta chains were analyzed by immunosequencing. The authors processed their data as follows. TCRs in the repertoires were matched against a reference library of SARS-CoV-2-specific TCRs that had been generated with the MIRA antigen-specificity platform. Breadth was defined as the fraction of unique TCRs that were SARS-CoV-2-associated. Depth was defined as the fraction of total T cells that were SARS-CoV-2-associated. Using the MIRA data, each spike-specific TCR was assigned both to the spike region to which the TCR was reactive and to a CD4 or CD8 class. Log10-transformed breadth and depth values were compared by one-way ANOVA with Sidak's multiple comparisons tests. Not all clones reach the TCRdb copy of this immuneACCESS table, which keeps in-frame sequences only. Checked studies attribute under half of the gap to unresolved V genes and leave the rest unexplained. V and J calls plus clone size are reproduced from that table; the DNA served to infer D and trimming. The sample table lists under 200,000 clones, 90% to 95% of them with a count of one. The ten largest clones capture approximately 3.9% of the sample.

According to the germline V gene, CDR1 reads SGHTA and CDR2 reads FQGNSA. The CDR3, from cysteine to phenylalanine, totals 17 residues. The entry retains the CDR3 DNA only, 51 bases that are in frame from base 1. Deletion took 4 bases off V and 0 bases off J, with a span of 15 bases between the germline ends. The data were obtained in a study of T cell responses to AZD1222 COVID-19 vaccine listed by TCRdb under 2021. Describing the broader study: AZD1222 recipients whose second dose came at about 4 weeks and those whose second dose came at about 12 weeks were combined into one group, since spike-specific TCR depth and breadth did not differ between the two schedules. Trial participants were enrolled into age subgroups of 18-55, 56-69 and 70-plus years, which contained about 150, 27 and 61 TCR-sequenced participants, respectively. A total of just over 230 trial participants underwent TCR sequencing, of whom 200 to 220 had received two doses of AZD1222 and around 25 had received two doses of the MenACWY control vaccine.

Study-level results and caveats: Because no day 14 peak-response samples were available, repertoires were characterized only after the peak T cell response. The 56-69-year group was small, and its depth increase did not reach significance, likely because of low power. Nearly half of unique spike-specific TCRs reportedly recognized epitopes outside regions mutated in the B.1.351 and B.1.1.7 variants. Conclusions about previously exposed vaccinees were limited because only six or seven AZD1222 recipients were SARS-CoV-2 seropositive at baseline. Participants were mostly white British, with more females than males. The authors suggested clonal diversity may have been underestimated. A significant rise in spike-specific TCR breadth and depth was observed after two AZD1222 doses relative to day 0 and relative to MenACWY recipients. The whole spike protein was spanned by vaccine-associated CD4 TCRs, and dominant responses were seen in regions 160-218 and 743-854.

The receptor chain draws on TRBV7-2 and TRBJ2-2; tentative D gene TRBD1, with 6 bases matching. The TCR was taken from an adult in good health. Sequencing was performed on peripheral blood, taken on day 0 of AZD1222 vaccination. The DNA sequence is TGTGCCAGCAGCTCCTCTCCGGGACACACGAACACCGGGGAGCTGTTTTTT. Translated, this is CASSSSPGHTNTGELFF.